The next 24 T cell receptor beta chains were all read from a single sample in a study of T-cell reconstitution after alpha-beta-depleted transplantation in children. Unique molecular identifiers featured in how the TCRbeta library was prepared. One entry per CDR3 protein, called by TCRdb with MiXCR from the PCR reads. This table has approximately 650,000 distinct CDR3 sequences, less than 15% appearing once. The sample in question was PBMCs, obtained before TCRalphabeta/CD19-depleted stem cell transplant. The receptors derive from a girl aged 2-10 years with congenital amegakaryocytic thrombocytopenia, due to receive a stem cell transplant.

This clonotype has ten or more counts. This chain joins TRBV29-1 and TRBJ2-7; D uncertain. In germline, CDR1 is SQVTM, CDR2 ANQGSEA. This CDR3 is built from 13 residues. V was cut by 7 bases and J by 2 bases, with 15 bases left in between. The CDR3 protein is CSARLTSTYEQYF. As DNA, the CDR3 is TGCAGCGCACGACTCACGTCCACCTACGAGCAGTACTTC.

This clonotype was counted a few times. The chain combines TRBV20-1 with TRBJ2-5; TRBD1 matches 7 bases. The CDR3 runs 13 residues. CDR1 is DFQATT, CDR2 SNEGSKA, per germline (reference sequence). J gave up 2 bases and V 8 bases, and 8 bases lay outside the gene matches. DNA for the CDR3: TGCAGTCGGGACAGATACCGACAAGAGACCCAGTACTTC. Translating gives CSRDRYRQETQYF.

This clonotype was detected many times. The chain couples TRBV10-1 to TRBJ2-1; 11 bases are a match to TRBD2. From germline, CDR1 is WNHNN and CDR2 SYGVQD (reference sequence). Trimming cost V 1 base and J 6 bases; bases outside gene matches: 2. CDR3 length: 15 residues. The CDR3 loop reads CASSELAGGLNEQFF. The CDR3 DNA reads TGCGCCAGCAGTGAGTTAGCGGGAGGGCTCAATGAGCAGTTCTTC.

The V and J genes are TRBV29-1 and TRBJ1-3; D remains ambiguous. The CDR3 is 12 amino acids. V dropped 4 bases and J dropped 2 bases, with 6 bases sitting between them. Germline V lookup: CDR1 SQVTM, CDR2 ANQGSEA. Here the CDR3 reads CSVGVAGNTIYF. CDR3 sequence (DNA): TGCAGCGTTGGGGTAGCTGGAAACACCATATATTTT.

The chain has TRBV7-3 and TRBJ2-5, with TRBD1 matching 7 bases. V lost 1 base, J lost 2 bases, and 4 bases stayed unmatched. Germline V gene data show CDR1 as SGHTA and CDR2 as FQGTGA. This CDR3 has 15 amino acids. As DNA, the CDR3 is TGTGCCAGCAGCTTAAACACAGGGGCTCAAGAGACCCAGTACTTC. It yields the protein CASSLNTGAQETQYF.

This clonotype was picked up many times. The J gene is TRBJ1-6, the V gene TRBV5-1; D remains ambiguous. The CDR3 consists of 12 residues. V lost 4 bases to trimming and J lost 5 bases, with 4 bases between them. Germline V lookup: CDR1 SGHRS, CDR2 YFSETQ. The CDR3 DNA reads as TGCGCCAGCAGCGAGGATAATTCACCCCTCCACTTT. Encoded protein: CASSEDNSPLHF.

This clonotype was recorded at least ten times. This sequence joins TRBV7-2 and TRBJ1-5; D uncertain. The V gene's germline CDR1 is SGHTA and CDR2 FQGNSA. The CDR3 has 15 amino acids. The germline V and J ends were trimmed by 1 base and 2 bases, with 9 bases remaining between them. DNA for the CDR3: TGTGCCAGCAGCTTAGAGGCTTGGGGCAATCAGCCCCAGCATTTT. As protein: CASSLEAWGNQPQHF.

This clonotype has ten or more counts. This sequence joins TRBV20-1 and TRBJ1-3; 9 bases align to TRBD1. CDR1 is DFQATT, CDR2 SNEGSKA, per germline (reference sequence). After removal of 1 base from V and 3 bases from J, the junction contained 4 bases not matched to a gene. CDR3 length: 15 amino acids. CDR3: CSARVGTGSGNTIYF. As DNA, the CDR3 is TGCAGTGCTAGAGTCGGGACAGGGAGTGGAAACACCATATATTTT.

This clonotype was observed at least ten times. V usage is TRBV20-1 and J usage is TRBJ1-3; D ambiguous. CDR3 size: 15 residues. Trimming took 5 bases from V and 0 from J, leaving 14 bases between them. Germline V gene lookup returns CDR1 DFQATT and CDR2 SNEGSKA (reference sequence). In DNA form, the CDR3 reads TGCAGTGCTGGCCGGTCGAGAGCCTCTGGAAACACCATATATTTT. It translates to CSAGRSRASGNTIYF.

The chain employs TRBV20-1 and TRBJ2-1; 7 bases fit TRBD2. This CDR3 is 15 amino acids long. Per the germline V gene, CDR1 is DFQATT and CDR2 is SNEGSKA (reference sequence). V was clipped by 0 bases and J by 4 bases; unmatched bases: 6. The CDR3 is CSARDLASGYNEQFF. CDR3 coding DNA: TGCAGTGCTAGAGATCTAGCTAGCGGATACAATGAGCAGTTCTTC.

A word on this clonotype: A clone one base away is much larger, so this may be a read error. This chain uses TRBV27 with TRBJ2-5; TRBD1 might be the D (5 bases). Germline V gene data show CDR1 as MNHEY and CDR2 as SMNVEV (reference sequence). This CDR3 spans 14 amino acids. V was clipped by 8 bases and J by 0 bases, with 13 bases between them. Here the CDR3 reads CASGSLTDQETQYF. The CDR3 DNA reads as TGTGCCAGCGGTTCCCTGACAGACCAAGAGACCCAGTACTTC.

This clonotype was recorded at least ten times. The chain recombines TRBV4-1 with TRBJ2-7, with a possible D match to TRBD1 (5 bases). V lost 4 bases, J lost 2 bases, and 15 bases lay in between. Germline lookup yields CDR1 MGHRA and CDR2 YSYEKL. This CDR3 has 15 amino acids. This chain's CDR3 is CASSRAGSPTYEQYF. In DNA form, the CDR3 reads TGCGCCAGCAGCCGTGCAGGGTCCCCAACCTACGAGCAGTACTTC.

The rearrangement links TRBV28 to TRBJ2-7, with 10 bases identical to TRBD1. CDR1 is MDHEN and CDR2 is SYDVKM in the germline V gene. The CDR3 runs 15 residues. Germline trimming cut 5 bases from V and 6 bases from J; bases unmatched to any gene: 10. This CDR3 reads CASSHTDRGLGEQYF. The CDR3 nucleotides read TGTGCCAGCAGTCACACGGACAGGGGGTTGGGCGAGCAGTACTTC.

Many counts were recorded for this clonotype. The genes are TRBV20-1 and TRBJ2-1, with D hard to call. V shed 0 bases and J shed 8 bases, with 8 bases lying between them. The CDR3 covers 12 residues. Germline-derived CDR1 and CDR2 are DFQATT and SNEGSKA (reference sequence). Written as DNA, the CDR3 is TGCAGTGCTAGAGATGAAGTGGATGAGCAGTTCTTC. This translates into CSARDEVDEQFF.

This clonotype has a handful of counts. The chain carries TRBV4-1 and TRBJ2-5, with D possibly TRBD1 on 6 matching bases. The germline CDR1 and CDR2 sequences are MGHRA and YSYEKL. The CDR3 has 14 amino acids. V dropped 3 bases and J dropped 9 bases, with 17 bases sitting between them. CDR3 nucleotide sequence: TGCGCCAGCAGCCAGGCTACAGGGCTCGCGGCCCAGTACTTC. This gives the protein CASSQATGLAAQYF.

The rearrangement links TRBV30 to TRBJ2-1; 7 positions match TRBD1. This CDR3 has 15 residues. Germline-derived CDR1 and CDR2 are GTSNPN and SVGIG (reference sequence). V trimming: 5 bases; J trimming: 8 bases; junction bases outside the gene matches: 15. The CDR3 reads CAWSGLRQGIHEQFF. The CDR3 region has the DNA TGTGCCTGGTCCGGTTTGAGACAGGGAATTCATGAGCAGTTCTTC.

In this sample, this clonotype turned up once. CDR3 DNA sequence: TGCAGTGCTAGATCTACGACGTTGAACCCTTCCGGGACTAGGCCGGGATACGAGCAGTACTTC. It yields the protein CSARSTTLNPSGTRPGYEQYF. The gene calls are TRBV20-1 and TRBJ2-7; 8 bases agree with TRBD2. Germline V gene data show CDR1 as DFQATT and CDR2 as SNEGSKA (reference sequence). The V segment lost 2 bases and the J segment 4 bases; nucleotides outside the gene matches: 28. The CDR3 covers 21 residues.

This clonotype has ten or more counts. This CDR3 is CASSQERDLVGLPQHF. In DNA, the CDR3 is TGCGCCAGCAGCCAAGAGAGGGACCTGGTGGGTTTGCCCCAGCATTTT. The chain combines TRBV4-1 with TRBJ1-5; D is perhaps TRBD1 (5 bases). CDR3 length: 16 amino acids. V shed 0 bases and J shed 9 bases, with 18 bases lying between them. Germline values: CDR1 MGHRA, CDR2 YSYEKL.

This clonotype has at least ten counts. The V call is TRBV7-2, the J call TRBJ2-2, with 7 bases aligning to TRBD1. The V and J ends lost 2 bases and 2 bases, in that order; junction bases with no gene match: 5. CDR1 and CDR2 from the germline V gene are SGHTA and FQGNSA. This CDR3 region has 16 residues. The CDR3 nucleotides are TGTGCCAGCAGCTTAAGGGGACAGCCTAACACCGGGGAGCTGTTTTTT. Translating it yields CASSLRGQPNTGELFF.

This clonotype occurred many times. The rearrangement uses TRBV20-1 and TRBJ2-1, with 10 bases matching TRBD2. Per the germline V gene, CDR1 is DFQATT and CDR2 is SNEGSKA (reference sequence). The CDR3 totals 15 residues. Losses at the gene ends were 4 bases for V and 7 bases for J; bases not matched to a gene: 10. The CDR3 DNA follows: TGCAGTGCTATACCGAGCGGGAGGGCCCGTAATGAGCAGTTCTTC. It encodes CSAIPSGRARNEQFF.

On this clonotype itself: Being one base from a much bigger clone, this may be a read error. The chain has TRBV7-9 and TRBJ2-7, with TRBD2 as a possible D gene (5 bases). Deletions cut 5 bases from V and 5 bases from J, with 16 bases between. This CDR3 is 14 amino acids long. Germline CDR1 and CDR2: SEHNR and FQNEAQ (reference sequence). For the CDR3, the DNA is TGTGCCAGCAGCGGAGTACTAGTTATACACGAGCAGTACTTC. This translates into CASSGVLVIHEQYF.

This clonotype turned up a few times. The chain uses TRBV11-2 and TRBJ2-7, with D possibly being TRBD2 (5 bases). Germline loops: CDR1 SGHAT, CDR2 FQNNGV. The CDR3 covers 13 residues. The V end was cut by 6 bases, the J end by 5 bases, with 14 bases between. The CDR3 DNA reads TGTGCCAGCAGAAAGAGGCTAGCCCACGAGCAGTACTTC. It encodes CASRKRLAHEQYF.

In its sample, this clonotype was seen many times. The J gene is TRBJ2-3, the V gene TRBV20-1, with D perhaps TRBD2 (7 bases). Germline assignment: CDR1 DFQATT and CDR2 SNEGSKA (reference sequence). The CDR3 consists of 15 residues. Trimming took off 5 bases at V and 0 bases at J, with 15 bases between the two ends. The CDR3 sequence is CSADRRGRSTDTQYF. DNA for the CDR3: TGCAGTGCTGACCGGCGGGGGCGGAGCACAGATACGCAGTATTTT.

Comment on this clonotype: A read error may account for a junction end that differs from germline. The chain carries TRBV27 and TRBJ2-7; perhaps D is TRBD1 or TRBD2 (5 bases each). There are 11 residues in the CDR3. CDR1 and CDR2 (germline): MNHEY, SMNVEV (reference sequence). In nucleotides, the CDR3 is TGTGCCAGCTCTTTAGGGACGAAGCATTACTTC. Protein product: CASSLGTKHYF.